The 2 T cell receptor beta chains given below trace back to one sample, sequenced in a study of blood T cell repertoires in COVID-19. Here immunoSEQ multiplex PCR was the method, and the copy in TCRdb shows in-frame clones only, minus some. The data contain about 260,000 clones, about 88% of them singletons. Sequencing was carried out using peripheral blood. The receptors stem from a woman in her sixties with COVID-19, enrolled during active disease.

The V and J genes are TRBV6-2 or TRBV6-3 and TRBJ1-1; 7 bases align to TRBD1. Trimming cost V 7 bases and J 1 base; bases outside gene matches: 12. Germline-derived CDR1 and CDR2 are MNHEY and SVGEGT. The CDR3 consists of 16 residues. The CDR3 nucleotides are TGTGCCAGCACCCCCCGAGGTAAGGGGGCGAACACTGAAGCTTTCTTT. Amino acid sequence: CASTPRGKGANTEAFF.

This chain uses TRBV20-1 with TRBJ2-5; no reliable D call. The germline V gene has CDR1 DFQATT and CDR2 SNEGSKA (reference sequence). With 3 bases removed from V and 3 bases from J, the gap between germline ends came to 5 bases. There are 11 residues in the CDR3. CDR3 DNA: TGCAGTGCTAGCCGAGAAGAGACCCAGTACTTC. Amino acid sequence: CSASREETQYF.